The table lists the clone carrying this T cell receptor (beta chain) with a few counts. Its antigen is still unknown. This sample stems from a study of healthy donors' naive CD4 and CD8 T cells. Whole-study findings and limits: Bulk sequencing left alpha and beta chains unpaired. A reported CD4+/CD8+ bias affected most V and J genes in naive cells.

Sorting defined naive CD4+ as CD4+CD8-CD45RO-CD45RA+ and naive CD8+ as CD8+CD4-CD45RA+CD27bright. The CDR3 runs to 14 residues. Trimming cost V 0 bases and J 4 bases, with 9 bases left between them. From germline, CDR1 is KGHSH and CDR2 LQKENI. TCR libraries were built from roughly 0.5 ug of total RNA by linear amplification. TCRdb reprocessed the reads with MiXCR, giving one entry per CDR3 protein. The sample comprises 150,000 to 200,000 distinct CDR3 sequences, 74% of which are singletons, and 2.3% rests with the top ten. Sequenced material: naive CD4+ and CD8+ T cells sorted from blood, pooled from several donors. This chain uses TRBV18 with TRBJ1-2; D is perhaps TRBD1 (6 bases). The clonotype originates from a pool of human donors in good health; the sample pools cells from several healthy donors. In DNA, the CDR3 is TGTGCCAGCTCACCACCGGACAGCAGCTATGGCTACACCTTC. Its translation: CASSPPDSSYGYTF.